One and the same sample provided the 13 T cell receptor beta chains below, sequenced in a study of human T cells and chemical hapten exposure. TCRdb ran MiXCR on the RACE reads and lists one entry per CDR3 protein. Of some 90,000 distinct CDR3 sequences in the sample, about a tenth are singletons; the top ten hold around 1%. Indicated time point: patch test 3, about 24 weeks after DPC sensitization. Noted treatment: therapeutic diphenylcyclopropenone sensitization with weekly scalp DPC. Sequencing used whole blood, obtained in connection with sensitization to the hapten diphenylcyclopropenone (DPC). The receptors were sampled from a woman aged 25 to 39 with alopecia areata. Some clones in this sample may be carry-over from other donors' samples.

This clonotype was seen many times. The CDR3 DNA reads TGTGCCATCAGCCTAGATGCTAACTATGGCTACACCTTC. It codes for CAISLDANYGYTF. This sequence joins TRBV10-3 and TRBJ1-2; no clear D. V lost 6 bases, J lost 0 bases, and 8 bases lay in between. The CDR3 length is 13 residues. CDR1 and CDR2 (germline): ENHRY, SYGVKD.

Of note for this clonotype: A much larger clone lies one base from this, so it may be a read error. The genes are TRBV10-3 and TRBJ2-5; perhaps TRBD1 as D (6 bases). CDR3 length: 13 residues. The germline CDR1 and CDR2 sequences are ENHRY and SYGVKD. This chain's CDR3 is CAITTGQQESQYF. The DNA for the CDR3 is TGTGCCATAACGACCGGACAGCAAGAGTCCCAGTACTTC.

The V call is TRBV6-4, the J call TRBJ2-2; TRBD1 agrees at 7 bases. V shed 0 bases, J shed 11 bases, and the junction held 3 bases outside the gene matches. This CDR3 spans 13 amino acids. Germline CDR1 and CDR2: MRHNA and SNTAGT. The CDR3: CASSDSGTVELFF. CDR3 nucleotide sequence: TGTGCCAGCAGTGACTCCGGGACAGTAGAGCTGTTTTTT.

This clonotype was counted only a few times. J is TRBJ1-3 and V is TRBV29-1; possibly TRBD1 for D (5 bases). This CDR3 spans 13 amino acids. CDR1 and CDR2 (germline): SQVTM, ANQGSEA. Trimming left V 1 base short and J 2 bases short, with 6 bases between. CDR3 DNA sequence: TGCAGCGTTGAAGGGGGCACTGGAAACACCATATATTTT. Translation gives CSVEGGTGNTIYF.

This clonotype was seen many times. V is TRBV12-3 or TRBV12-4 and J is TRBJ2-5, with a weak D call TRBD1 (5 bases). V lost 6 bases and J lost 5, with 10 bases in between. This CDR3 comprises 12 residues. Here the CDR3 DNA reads TGTGCCAGCAGGAATAGGGGTGAGACCCAGTACTTC. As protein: CASRNRGETQYF.

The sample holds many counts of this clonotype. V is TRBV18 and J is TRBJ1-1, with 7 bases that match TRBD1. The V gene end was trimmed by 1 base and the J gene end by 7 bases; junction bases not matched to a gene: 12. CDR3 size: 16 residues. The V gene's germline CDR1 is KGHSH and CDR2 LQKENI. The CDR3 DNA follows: TGTGCCAGCTCACCACTAGAAAAAGGGGGCGAGGGTGAAGCTTTCTTT. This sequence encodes CASSPLEKGGEGEAFF.

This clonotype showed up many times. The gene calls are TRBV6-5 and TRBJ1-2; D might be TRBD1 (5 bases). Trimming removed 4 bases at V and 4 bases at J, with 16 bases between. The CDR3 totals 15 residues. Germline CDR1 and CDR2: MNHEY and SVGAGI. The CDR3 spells CASSSTTGYRYGYTF. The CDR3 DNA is TGTGCCAGCAGTTCCACTACAGGATATCGCTATGGCTACACCTTC.

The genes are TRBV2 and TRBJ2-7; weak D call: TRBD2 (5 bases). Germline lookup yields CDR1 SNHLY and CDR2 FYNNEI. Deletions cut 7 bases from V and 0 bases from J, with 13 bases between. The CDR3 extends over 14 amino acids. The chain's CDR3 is CASTTVGISYEQYF. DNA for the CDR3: TGTGCCAGCACCACCGTCGGGATCTCCTACGAGCAGTACTTC.

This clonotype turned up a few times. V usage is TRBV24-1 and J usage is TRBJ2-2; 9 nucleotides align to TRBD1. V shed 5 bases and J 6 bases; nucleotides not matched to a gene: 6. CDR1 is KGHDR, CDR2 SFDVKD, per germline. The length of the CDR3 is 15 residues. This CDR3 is CATSVRDRDSGELFF. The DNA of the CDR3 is TGTGCCACCAGTGTCCGGGACAGGGATTCCGGGGAGCTGTTTTTT.

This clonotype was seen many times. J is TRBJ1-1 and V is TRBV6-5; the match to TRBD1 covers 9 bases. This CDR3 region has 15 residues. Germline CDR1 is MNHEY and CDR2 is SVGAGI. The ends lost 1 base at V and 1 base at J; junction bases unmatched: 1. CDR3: CASSYWGQGNTEAFF. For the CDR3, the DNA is TGTGCCAGCAGTTACTGGGGACAGGGGAACACTGAAGCTTTCTTT.

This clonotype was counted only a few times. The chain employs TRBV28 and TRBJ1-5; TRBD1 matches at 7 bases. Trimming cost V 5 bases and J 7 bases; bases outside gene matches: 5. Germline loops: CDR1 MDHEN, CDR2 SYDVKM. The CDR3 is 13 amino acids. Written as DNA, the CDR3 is TGTGCCAGCAGTATTAGGGGGCTACAGCCCCAGCATTTT. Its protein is CASSIRGLQPQHF.

The CDR3 DNA reads as TGCGCCAGCAGCCAAGCCTACACAGGGGGCATTGGGGGCACCGGGGAGCTGTTTTTT. Protein sequence: CASSQAYTGGIGGTGELFF. This chain connects TRBV4-3 to TRBJ2-2, with 9 positions matching TRBD1. V was clipped by 1 base and J by 4 bases; unmatched bases: 13. Germline CDR1 reads LGHNA; CDR2 reads YSLEER. There are 19 residues in the CDR3.

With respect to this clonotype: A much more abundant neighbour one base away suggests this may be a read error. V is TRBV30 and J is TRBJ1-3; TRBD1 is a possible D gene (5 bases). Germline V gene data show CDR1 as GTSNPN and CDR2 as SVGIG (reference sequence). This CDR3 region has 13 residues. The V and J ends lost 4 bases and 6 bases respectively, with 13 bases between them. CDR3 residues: CAWNRGAENTIYF. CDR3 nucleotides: TGTGCCTGGAATAGGGGTGCTGAAAACACCATATATTTT.